Below, one T cell receptor (beta chain) is given with its context. This sample was taken from a study of CD8+ T cells in alopecia areata. The overall study: Affected scalp percentage gauged treated patients' severity.

The CDR3 runs 11 residues. Germline V gene lookup returns CDR1 SQVTM and CDR2 ANQGSEA. V lost 3 bases and J lost 9, with 9 bases in between. Documented treatment: oral pan-JAK inhibitor, 5-10 mg twice daily. Reverse transcribed after extraction, RNA yielded cDNA as the sequencing template. Only in-frame clones appear in the TCRdb table, and some are missing; sequencing was by immunoSEQ multiplex PCR. Among about 290,000 clones, roughly 50% were seen once, and the ten largest hold approximately 2%. This sequence joins TRBV29-1 and TRBJ2-1; D unresolved. The sequence derives from a human donor with alopecia areata. The sequenced sample was CD4+ T cells sorted from blood, obtained at week 24, from a patient treated with tofacitinib. The CDR3 loop is CSVDGVSEQFF. For the CDR3, the DNA is TGCAGCGTTGACGGAGTTAGTGAGCAGTTCTTC.